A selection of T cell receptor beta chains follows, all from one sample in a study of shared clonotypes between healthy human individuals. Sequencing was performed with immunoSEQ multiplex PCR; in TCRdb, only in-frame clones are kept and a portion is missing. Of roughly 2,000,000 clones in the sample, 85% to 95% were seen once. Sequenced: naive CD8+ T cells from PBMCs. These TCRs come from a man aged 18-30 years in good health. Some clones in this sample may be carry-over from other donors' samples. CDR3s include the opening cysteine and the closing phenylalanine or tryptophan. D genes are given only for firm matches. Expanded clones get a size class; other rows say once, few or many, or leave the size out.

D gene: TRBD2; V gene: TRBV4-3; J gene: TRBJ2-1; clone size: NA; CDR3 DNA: TGCGCCAGCAGCCAAGATATGCTAGCGGGAGTTGACAATGAGCAGTTCTTC; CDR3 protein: CASSQDMLAGVDNEQFF
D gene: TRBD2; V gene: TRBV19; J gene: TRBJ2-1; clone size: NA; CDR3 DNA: TGTGCCAGTAGCCCTAGCGGGAGCTACAATGAGCAGTTCTTC; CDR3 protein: CASSPSGSYNEQFF
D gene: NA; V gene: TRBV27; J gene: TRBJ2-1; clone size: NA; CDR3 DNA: TGTGCCAGCTCTCCCTCGGCGGGCCGGCCCTCCTACAATGAGCAGTTCTTC; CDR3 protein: CASSPSAGRPSYNEQFF
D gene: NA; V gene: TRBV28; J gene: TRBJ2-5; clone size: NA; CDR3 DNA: TGTGCCAGCAGTTTGGGTGCAGTTTCGTCGGAGACCCAGTACTTC; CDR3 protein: CASSLGAVSSETQYF
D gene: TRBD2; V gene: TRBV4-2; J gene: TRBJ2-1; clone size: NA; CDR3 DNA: TGTGCCAGCAGCCGCGAGGACCTAGCGGCCGGCTACAATGAGCAGTTCTTC; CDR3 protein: CASSREDLAAGYNEQFF
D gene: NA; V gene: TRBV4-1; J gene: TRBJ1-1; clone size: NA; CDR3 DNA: TGCGCCAGCAGCCAATTCGGTGCGGGGTCGTACACTGAAGCTTTCTTT; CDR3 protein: CASSQFGAGSYTEAFF
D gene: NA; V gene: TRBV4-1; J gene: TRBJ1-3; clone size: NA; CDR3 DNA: TGCGCCAGCAGCCAGATGGGGGCGCAGGGAAACACCATATATTTT; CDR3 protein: CASSQMGAQGNTIYF
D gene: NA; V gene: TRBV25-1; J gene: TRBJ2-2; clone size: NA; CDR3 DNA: TGTGCCAGCAGTCCGCGGACGTTAAACACCGGGGAGCTGTTTTTT; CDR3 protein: CASSPRTLNTGELFF
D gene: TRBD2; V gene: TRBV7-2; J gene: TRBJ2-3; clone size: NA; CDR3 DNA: TGTGCCAGCAGCTCCACGGAACTAGCGGGATACTACACAGATACGCAGTATTTT; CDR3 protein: CASSSTELAGYYTDTQYF
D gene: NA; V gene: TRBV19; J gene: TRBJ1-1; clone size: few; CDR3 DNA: TGTGCCAGTAGTATAATAGGGATTGAAGCTTTCTTT; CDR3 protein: CASSIIGIEAFF
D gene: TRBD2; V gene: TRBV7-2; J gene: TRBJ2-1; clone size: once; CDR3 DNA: TGTGCCAGCAGCGCCACTAGCGGGAGATTCAATGAGCAGTTCTTC; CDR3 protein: CASSATSGRFNEQFF
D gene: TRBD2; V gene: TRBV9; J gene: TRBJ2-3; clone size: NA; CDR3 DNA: TGTGCCAGCAGCGTAGGGACTAGCGGGACAGATACGCAGTATTTT; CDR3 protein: CASSVGTSGTDTQYF
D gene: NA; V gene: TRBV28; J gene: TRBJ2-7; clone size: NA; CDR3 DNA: TGTGCCAGTAGAACCCGGCTCACGGGCTACGAGCAGTACTTC; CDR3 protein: CASRTRLTGYEQYF
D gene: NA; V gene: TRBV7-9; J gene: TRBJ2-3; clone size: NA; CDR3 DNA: TGTGCCAGCAGCTTGGGGGGCAGGGGTACGCAGTATTTT; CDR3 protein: CASSLGGRGTQYF
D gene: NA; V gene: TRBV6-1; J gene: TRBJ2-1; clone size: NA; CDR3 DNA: TGTGCCAGCAGCTGGCAGTTCTTC; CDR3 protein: CASSWQFF
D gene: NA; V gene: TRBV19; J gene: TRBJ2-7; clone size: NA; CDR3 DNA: TGTGCCAGTCTGAGGTTCGCCCACGAGCAGTACTTC; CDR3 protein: CASLRFAHEQYF
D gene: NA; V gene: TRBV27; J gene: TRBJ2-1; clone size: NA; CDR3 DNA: TGTGCCAGCAGTAATCTTGAATCCTACAATGAGCAGTTCTTC; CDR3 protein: CASSNLESYNEQFF
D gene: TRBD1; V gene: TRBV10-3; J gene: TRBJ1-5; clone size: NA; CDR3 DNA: TGTGCCATCAGTGAGACAGGGGGCGTTGGCAATCAGCCCCAGCATTTT; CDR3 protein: CAISETGGVGNQPQHF
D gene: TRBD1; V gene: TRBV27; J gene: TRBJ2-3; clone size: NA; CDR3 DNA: TGTGCCAGCAGGCCCCGGGACAGGGGTGGTGATACGCAGTATTTT; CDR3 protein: CASRPRDRGGDTQYF
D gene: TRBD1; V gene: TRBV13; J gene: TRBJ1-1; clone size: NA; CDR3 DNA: TGTGCCAGCAGCCCAGGGGGTAATGCTGAAGCTTTCTTT; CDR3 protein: CASSPGGNAEAFF
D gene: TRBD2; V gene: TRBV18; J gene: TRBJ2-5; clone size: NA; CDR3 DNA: TGTGCCAGCTCACCAGGACTAGCGGGAGTGTACCAAGAGACCCAGTACTTC; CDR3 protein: CASSPGLAGVYQETQYF
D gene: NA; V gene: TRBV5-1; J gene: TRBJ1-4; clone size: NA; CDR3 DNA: TGCGCCAGCAGCTTGGACGGGATGGGGGCTGCTAATGAAAAACTGTTTTTT; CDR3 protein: CASSLDGMGAANEKLFF
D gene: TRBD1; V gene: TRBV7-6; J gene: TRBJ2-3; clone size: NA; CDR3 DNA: TGTGCCAGCAGCTCGAATCATAGGGGGCTCCTAACAGATACGCAGTATTTT; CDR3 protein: CASSSNHRGLLTDTQYF
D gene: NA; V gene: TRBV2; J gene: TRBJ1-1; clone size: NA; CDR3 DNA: TGTGCCAGCTCTCCGAATACTGAAGCTTTCTTT; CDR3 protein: CASSPNTEAFF
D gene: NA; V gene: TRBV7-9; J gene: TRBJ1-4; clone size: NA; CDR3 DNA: TGTGCCAGCAGCTTGGGCAGGGATGCAACTAATGAAAAACTGTTTTTT; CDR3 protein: CASSLGRDATNEKLFF
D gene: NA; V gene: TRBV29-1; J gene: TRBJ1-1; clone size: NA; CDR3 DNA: TGCAGCGTTGTGAGTAATTACCCCATGAACACTGAAGCTTTCTTT; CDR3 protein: CSVVSNYPMNTEAFF
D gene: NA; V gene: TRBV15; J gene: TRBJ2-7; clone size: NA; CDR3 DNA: TGTGCCACCAGCAGAGATTATACCGCTTCCTACGAGCAGTACTTC; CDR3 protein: CATSRDYTASYEQYF
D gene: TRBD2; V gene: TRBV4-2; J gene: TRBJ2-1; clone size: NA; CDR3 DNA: TGTGCCAGCAGCCCCTTCGGGCTAGCGGGAGTTCGGGAGCAGTTCTTC; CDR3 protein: CASSPFGLAGVREQFF
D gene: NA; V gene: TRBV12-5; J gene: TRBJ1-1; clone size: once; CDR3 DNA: TGTGCTAGTGGTTTGGGGAGCATGAACACTGAAGCTTTCTTT; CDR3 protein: CASGLGSMNTEAFF
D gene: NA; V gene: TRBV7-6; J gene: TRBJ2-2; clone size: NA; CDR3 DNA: TGTGCCAGCAGCGCACACAGGTCCGGGGAGCTGTTTTTT; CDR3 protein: CASSAHRSGELFF
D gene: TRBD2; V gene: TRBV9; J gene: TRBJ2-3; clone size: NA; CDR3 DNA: TGTGCCAGCAGCGTACTAGCGGGAGGGCCGACAGATACGCAGTATTTT; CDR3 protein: CASSVLAGGPTDTQYF
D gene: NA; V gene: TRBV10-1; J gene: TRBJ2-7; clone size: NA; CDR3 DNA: TGCGCCAGCAGTGTGATCTGGGACGCTGCCTACGAGCAGTACTTC; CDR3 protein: CASSVIWDAAYEQYF
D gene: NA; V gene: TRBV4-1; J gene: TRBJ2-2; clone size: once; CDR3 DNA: TGCGCCAGCAGCCAAGTACAGCCAGCGAACACCGGGGAGCTGTTTTTT; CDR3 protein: CASSQVQPANTGELFF
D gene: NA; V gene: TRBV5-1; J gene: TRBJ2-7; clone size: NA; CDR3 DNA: TGCGCCAGCAGCTTGGGGGCGGGGATGACCTACGAGCAGTACTTC; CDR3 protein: CASSLGAGMTYEQYF
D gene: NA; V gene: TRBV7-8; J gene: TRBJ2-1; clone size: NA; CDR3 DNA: TGTGCCAGCAGCTTAGTGGTGGGAGCGGTCTACAATGAGCAGTTCTTC; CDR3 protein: CASSLVVGAVYNEQFF
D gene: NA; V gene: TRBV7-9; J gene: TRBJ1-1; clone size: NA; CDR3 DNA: TGTGCCAGCAGCTTGAAATCAGAAGCTTTCTTT; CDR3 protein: CASSLKSEAFF
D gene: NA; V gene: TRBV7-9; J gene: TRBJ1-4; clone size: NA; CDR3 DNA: TGTGCCAGCAGCTTGGGCTGGACTAATGAAAAACTGTTTTTT; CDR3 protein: CASSLGWTNEKLFF
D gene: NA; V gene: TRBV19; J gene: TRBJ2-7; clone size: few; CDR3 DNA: TGTGCCAGTAGGGACAGTCGCTCCTACGAGCAGTACTTC; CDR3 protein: CASRDSRSYEQYF
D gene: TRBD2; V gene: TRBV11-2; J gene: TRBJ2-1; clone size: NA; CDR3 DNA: TGTGCCAGCAGCACCCTAGCGGGGGGGTACAATGAGCAGTTCTTC; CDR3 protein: CASSTLAGGYNEQFF
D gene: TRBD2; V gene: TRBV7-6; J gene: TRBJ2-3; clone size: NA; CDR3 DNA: TGTGCCAGCAGCCCACCTCGGGGAGCGGGACGGGAGATTTCAGATACGCAGTATTTT; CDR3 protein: CASSPPRGAGREISDTQYF
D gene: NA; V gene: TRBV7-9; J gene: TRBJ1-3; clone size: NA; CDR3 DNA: TGTGCCAGCAGCTTAGTTCCGCTCTCTGGAAACACCATATATTTT; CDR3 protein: CASSLVPLSGNTIYF
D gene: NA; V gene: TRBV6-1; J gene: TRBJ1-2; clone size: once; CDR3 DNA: TGTGCCAGCAGCGACCCGGGACTCCCAGGCTACACCTTC; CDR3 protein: CASSDPGLPGYTF
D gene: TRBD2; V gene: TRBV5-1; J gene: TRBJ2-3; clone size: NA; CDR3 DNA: TGCGCCAGCAGCTTGTCTGGCGGGAGTTGGGCAGATACGCAGTATTTT; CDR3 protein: CASSLSGGSWADTQYF
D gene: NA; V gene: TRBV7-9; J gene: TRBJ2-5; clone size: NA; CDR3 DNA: TGTGCCAGCAGCTTCCCGGGACAAGGGGACCCGCTGTACCAAGAGACCCAGTACTTC; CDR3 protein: CASSFPGQGDPLYQETQYF
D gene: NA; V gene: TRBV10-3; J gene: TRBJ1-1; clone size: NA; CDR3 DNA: TGTGCCATCAGTGAGCCTCCCTGGACGGTCGAGAACACTGAAGCTTTCTTT; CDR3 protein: CAISEPPWTVENTEAFF
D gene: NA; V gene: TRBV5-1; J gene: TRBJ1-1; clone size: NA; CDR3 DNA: TGCGCCAGCAGCTTGGTAGGGCAGGCCCAGGAAGCTTTCTTT; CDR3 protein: CASSLVGQAQEAFF
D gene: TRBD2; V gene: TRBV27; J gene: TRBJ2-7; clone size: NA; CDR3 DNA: TGTGCCAGCAGTCCCCGCCGGGGAGGATATCTAGCGGCCAACTACGAGCAGTACTTC; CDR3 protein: CASSPRRGGYLAANYEQYF
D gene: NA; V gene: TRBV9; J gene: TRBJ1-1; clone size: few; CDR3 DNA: TGTGCCAGCAGCGTAGGGGTTCGGACTGAAGCTTTCTTT; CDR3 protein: CASSVGVRTEAFF
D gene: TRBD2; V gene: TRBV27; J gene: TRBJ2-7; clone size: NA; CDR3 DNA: TGTGCCAGCAGTACCGAGGGACTAGCGGCCTACGAGCAGTACTTC; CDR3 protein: CASSTEGLAAYEQYF
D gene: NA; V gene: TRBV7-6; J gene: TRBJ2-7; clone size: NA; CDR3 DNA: TGTGCCAGCAGCAGAGAGCCAGAGTACTTC; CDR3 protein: CASSREPEYF
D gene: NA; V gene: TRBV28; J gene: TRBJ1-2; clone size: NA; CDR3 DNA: TGTGCCAGCAGCATCGACAGCGGTCGGGCCTATGGCTACACCTTC; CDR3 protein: CASSIDSGRAYGYTF
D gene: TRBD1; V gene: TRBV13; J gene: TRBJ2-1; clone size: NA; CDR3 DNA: TGTGCCAGCAGCTCGAGGACAGGGACTCCCTACAATGAGCAGTTCTTC; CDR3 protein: CASSSRTGTPYNEQFF
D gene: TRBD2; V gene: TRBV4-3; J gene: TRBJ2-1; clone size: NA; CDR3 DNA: TGCGCCAGCAGCCAGGGACTTAAGCGGGAGGGTTTCAATGAGCAGTTCTTC; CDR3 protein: CASSQGLKREGFNEQFF
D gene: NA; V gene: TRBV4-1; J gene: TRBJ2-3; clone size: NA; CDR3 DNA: TGCGCCAGCAGCCCGATCGGGCCGTACACAGATACGCAGTATTTT; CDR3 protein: CASSPIGPYTDTQYF